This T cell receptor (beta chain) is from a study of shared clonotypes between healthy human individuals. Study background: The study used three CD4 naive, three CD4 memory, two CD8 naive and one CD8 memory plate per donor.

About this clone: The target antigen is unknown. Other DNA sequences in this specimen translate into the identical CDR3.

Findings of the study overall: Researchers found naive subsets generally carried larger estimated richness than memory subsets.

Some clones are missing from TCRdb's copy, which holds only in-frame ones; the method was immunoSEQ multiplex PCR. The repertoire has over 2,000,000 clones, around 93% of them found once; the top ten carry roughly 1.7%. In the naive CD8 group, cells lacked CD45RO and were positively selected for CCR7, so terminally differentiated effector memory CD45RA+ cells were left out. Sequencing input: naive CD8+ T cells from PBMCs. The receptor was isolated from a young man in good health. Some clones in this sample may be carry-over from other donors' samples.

The CDR3 protein is CASSLFEGELFF. CDR3 DNA sequence: TGTGCCAGCAGTCTCTTTGAGGGGGAGCTGTTTTTT. The chain joins TRBV28 to TRBJ2-2, with no clear D. V lost 5 bases and J 8 bases, leaving 9 bases between the germline ends. The germline CDR1 and CDR2 sequences are MDHEN and SYDVKM. The CDR3 has 12 residues.